This T cell receptor (beta chain) was found in a study of T-cell reconstitution after alpha-beta-depleted transplantation in children. The study, taken as a whole, reports: There were reportedly several hundred expanded graft clones from which alpha-beta T cells came about two months after transplant.

V lost 1 base and J lost 6, with 16 bases in between. Germline V gives CDR1 SGHVS, CDR2 FQNEAQ. This CDR3 is built from 15 residues. About this clonotype: The antigen remains unidentified. This CDR3 fails to terminate in the conserved phenylalanine or tryptophan, so it likely reflects a read error.

TCRbeta library construction was performed incorporating unique molecular identifiers. TCRdb reprocessed the PCR reads via MiXCR and lists one record per CDR3 protein. The sample includes around 960,000 distinct CDR3 sequences, about 29% of them seen just once. The TCR originated in a boy younger than two who had a stem cell transplant for SCID, so the T cells may come from the graft donor. Specimen: PBMCs, mostly from graft donor cells, collected 360 days after TCRalphabeta/CD19-depleted stem cell transplant. This sequence joins TRBV7-8 and TRBJ2-7; no clear D. The CDR3 nucleotides read TGTGCCAGCAGCTTAGTATTGCACCCGTCGCGCGAGCAGTACTAC. Protein sequence: CASSLVLHPSREQYY.